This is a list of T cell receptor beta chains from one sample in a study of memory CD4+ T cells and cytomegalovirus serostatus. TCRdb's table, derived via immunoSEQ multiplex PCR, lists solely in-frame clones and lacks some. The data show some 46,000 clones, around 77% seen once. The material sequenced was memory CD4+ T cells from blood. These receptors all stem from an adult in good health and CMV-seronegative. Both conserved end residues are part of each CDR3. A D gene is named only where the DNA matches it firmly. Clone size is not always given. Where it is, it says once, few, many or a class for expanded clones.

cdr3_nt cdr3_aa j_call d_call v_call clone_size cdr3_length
TGTGCCAGCAGCTCGGGACAGGGAAGGTACACTGAAGCTTTCTTT CASSSGQGRYTEAFF TRBJ1-1 TRBD1 TRBV9 . 15
TGTGCCAGCAGCTTGTACAGGGAGGGGGACACGCAGTATTTT CASSLYREGDTQYF TRBJ2-3 . TRBV5-6 once 14
TGTGCCAGCAGCTTATTCGAGTGGACTGAAGCTTTCTTT CASSLFEWTEAFF TRBJ1-1 . TRBV7-3 few 13
TGCGCCAGCAGTGAGGGGTTAGAAGGGGTGAACACTGAAGCTTTCTTT CASSEGLEGVNTEAFF TRBJ1-1 . TRBV10-1 once 16
TGTGCCTGGAGGGGACCGCGGTACAGTGAAGCTTTCTTT CAWRGPRYSEAFF TRBJ1-1 . TRBV30 . 13
TGTGCCATCAGTGGAACAGGGGGGCGAGGGGGCTCCTACGAGCAGTACTTC CAISGTGGRGGSYEQYF TRBJ2-7 TRBD1 TRBV10-3 . 17
TGTGCCAGCAGCCAACTAGTCACAGATACGCAGTATTTT CASSQLVTDTQYF TRBJ2-3 . TRBV4-2 once 13
TGTGCTAGTGGTTTGGCCTTAAATCGGGGGCAGACGAACACCGGGGAGCTGTTTTTT CASGLALNRGQTNTGELFF TRBJ2-2 . TRBV12-5 . 19
TGTGCCAGCAGTCCCAGGTTCGGCAATCAGCCCCAGCATTTT CASSPRFGNQPQHF TRBJ1-5 . TRBV6-1 few 14
TGTGCCAGCAGCGGAAACAACTACGAGCAGTACTTC CASSGNNYEQYF TRBJ2-7 . TRBV7-3 . 12